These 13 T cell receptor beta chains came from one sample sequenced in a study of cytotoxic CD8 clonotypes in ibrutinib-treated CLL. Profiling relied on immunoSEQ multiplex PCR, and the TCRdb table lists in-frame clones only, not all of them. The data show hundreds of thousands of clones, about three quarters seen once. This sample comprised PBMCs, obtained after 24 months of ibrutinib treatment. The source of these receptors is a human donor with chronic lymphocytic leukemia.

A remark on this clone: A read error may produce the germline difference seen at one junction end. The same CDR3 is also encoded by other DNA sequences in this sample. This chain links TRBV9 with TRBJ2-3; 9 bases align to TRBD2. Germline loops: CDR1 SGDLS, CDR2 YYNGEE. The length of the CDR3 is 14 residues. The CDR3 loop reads CASSATSGPDTQYF. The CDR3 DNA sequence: TGTGCCAGCAGCGCAACTAGCGGGCCGGATACACAGTATTTT.

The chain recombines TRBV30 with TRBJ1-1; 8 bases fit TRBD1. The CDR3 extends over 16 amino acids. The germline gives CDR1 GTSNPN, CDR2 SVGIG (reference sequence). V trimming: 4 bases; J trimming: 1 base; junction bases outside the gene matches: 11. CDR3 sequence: CAWTSGQERRNTEAFF. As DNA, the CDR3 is TGTGCCTGGACCTCGGGACAGGAGAGGAGGAACACTGAAGCTTTCTTT.

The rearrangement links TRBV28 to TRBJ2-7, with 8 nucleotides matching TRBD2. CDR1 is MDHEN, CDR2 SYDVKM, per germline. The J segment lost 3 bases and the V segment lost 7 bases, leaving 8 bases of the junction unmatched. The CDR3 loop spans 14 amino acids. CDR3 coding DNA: TGTGCCAGCACCTCCACTAGCGGCTTCTACGAGCAGTACTTC. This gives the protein CASTSTSGFYEQYF.

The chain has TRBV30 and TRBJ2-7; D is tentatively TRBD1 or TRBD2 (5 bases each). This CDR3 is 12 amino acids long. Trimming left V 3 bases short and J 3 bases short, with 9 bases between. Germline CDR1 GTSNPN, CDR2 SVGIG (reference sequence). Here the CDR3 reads CAWSFGGYEQYF. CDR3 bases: TGTGCCTGGAGCTTTGGGGGCTACGAGCAGTACTTC.

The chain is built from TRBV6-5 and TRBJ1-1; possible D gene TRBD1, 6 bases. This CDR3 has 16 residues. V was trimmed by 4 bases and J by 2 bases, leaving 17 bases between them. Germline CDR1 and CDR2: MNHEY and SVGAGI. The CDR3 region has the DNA TGTGCCAGCAGTTTCGGAACAGGGTGGGAAAACACTGAAGCTTTCTTT. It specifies CASSFGTGWENTEAFF.

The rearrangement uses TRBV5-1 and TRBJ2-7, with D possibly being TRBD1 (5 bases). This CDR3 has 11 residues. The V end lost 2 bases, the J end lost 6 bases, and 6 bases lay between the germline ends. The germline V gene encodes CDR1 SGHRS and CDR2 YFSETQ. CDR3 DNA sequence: TGCGCCAGCAGCTTAAGGGGCGAGCAGTACTTC. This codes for CASSLRGEQYF.

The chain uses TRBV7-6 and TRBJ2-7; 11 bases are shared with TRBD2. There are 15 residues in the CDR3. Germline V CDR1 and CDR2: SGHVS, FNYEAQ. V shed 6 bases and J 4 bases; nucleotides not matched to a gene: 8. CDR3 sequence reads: CASSPVAGGRYEQYF. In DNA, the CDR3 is TGTGCCAGCAGTCCGGTAGCGGGAGGGCGGTACGAGCAGTACTTC.

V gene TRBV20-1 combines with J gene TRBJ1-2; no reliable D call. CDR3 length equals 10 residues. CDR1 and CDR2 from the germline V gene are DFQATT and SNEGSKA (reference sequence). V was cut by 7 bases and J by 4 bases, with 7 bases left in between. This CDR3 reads CSGAGYGYTF. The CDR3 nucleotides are TGCAGTGGGGCCGGCTATGGCTACACCTTC.

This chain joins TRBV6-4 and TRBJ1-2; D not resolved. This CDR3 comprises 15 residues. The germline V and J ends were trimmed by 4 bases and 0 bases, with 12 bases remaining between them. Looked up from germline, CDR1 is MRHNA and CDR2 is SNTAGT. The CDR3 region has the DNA TGTGCCAGCAGTGTCGCCTTCGGGGCTAACTATGGCTACACCTTC. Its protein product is CASSVAFGANYGYTF.

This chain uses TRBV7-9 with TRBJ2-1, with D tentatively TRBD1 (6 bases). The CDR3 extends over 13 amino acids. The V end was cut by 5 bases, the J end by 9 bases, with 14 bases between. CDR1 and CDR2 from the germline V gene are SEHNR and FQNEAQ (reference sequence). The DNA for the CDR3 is TGTGCCAGCAGCCCCAGGGGAGACAGTGAGCAGTTCTTC. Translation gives CASSPRGDSEQFF.

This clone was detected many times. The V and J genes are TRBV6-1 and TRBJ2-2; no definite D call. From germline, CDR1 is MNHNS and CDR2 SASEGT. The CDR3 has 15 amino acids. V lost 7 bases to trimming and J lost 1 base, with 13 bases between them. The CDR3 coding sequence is TGTGCCAGCAACTCATTGGACCAGAACACCGGGGAGCTGTTTTTT. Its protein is CASNSLDQNTGELFF.

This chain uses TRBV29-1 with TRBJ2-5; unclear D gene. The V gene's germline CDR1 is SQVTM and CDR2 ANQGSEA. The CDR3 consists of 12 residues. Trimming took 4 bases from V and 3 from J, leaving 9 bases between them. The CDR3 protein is CSVVRAEETQYF. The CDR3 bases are TGCAGCGTTGTTAGGGCCGAAGAGACCCAGTACTTC.

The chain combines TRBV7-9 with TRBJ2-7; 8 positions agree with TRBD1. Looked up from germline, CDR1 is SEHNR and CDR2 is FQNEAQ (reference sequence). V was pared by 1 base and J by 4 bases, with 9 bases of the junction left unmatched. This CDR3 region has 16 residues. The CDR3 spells CASSLGIGQGEYEQYF. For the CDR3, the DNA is TGTGCCAGCAGCTTAGGGATTGGACAGGGCGAATACGAGCAGTACTTC.